The TCR beta chain under discussion was sequenced for a study of T cells in Graves' hyperthyroidism and ophthalmopathy. Study-wide background: Peripheral blood was drawn at first diagnosis, prior to all treatment. General study results and limits: Ophthalmopathy onset followed model prediction by a median about six months.

Ophthalmopathy cases scored 3 or more on the Clinical Activity Score and 4 or more on NOSPECS grade, with duration below 3 months. The investigators amplified TCR beta CDR3 regions from RNA transcripts. Carried out on the TCR CDR3, a first-round RT-PCR used the HTBI primer set. MiXCR was run by TCRdb on the multiplex PCR reads, yielding one entry per CDR3 protein. The data show more than 350,000 distinct CDR3 sequences, 13% to 15% seen once. The germline V and J ends were trimmed by 0 bases and 9 bases, with 18 bases remaining between them. Germline V lookup: CDR1 MGHRA, CDR2 YSYEKL. This CDR3 spans 15 amino acids. As for this clonotype: Its antigen is currently unknown.

This chain joins TRBV4-1 and TRBJ2-7; D is uncertain. Material: blood. The clonotype comes from an older woman with Graves' ophthalmopathy. CDR3 protein: CASSQDLAVVAGQYF. The CDR3 DNA sequence: TGCGCCAGCAGCCAAGATCTGGCCGTGGTAGCAGGGCAGTACTTC.